Detailed here is one T cell receptor (beta chain). This CDR3 is built from 13 residues. With 6 bases clipped from V and 5 bases from J, the junction kept 5 bases outside the gene matches. These data are taken from a study of blood T cell repertoires in COVID-19. As for the study in general: Samples representing acute and convalescent COVID-19 were sourced from the United States, Italy and Spain. Sources were T cells, B-cell-depleted T cells, or PBMCs; the material itself was cDNA or gDNA.

Using immunoSEQ multiplex PCR, the repertoire was profiled, and TCRdb retains in-frame clones only, with some absent. Among 200,000 to 250,000 clones listed, 84% were seen once. The sequence was collected from a man in his fifties or sixties with acute or convalescent COVID-19. The chain links TRBV12-3 or TRBV12-4 to TRBJ1-2; 8 nucleotides line up with TRBD1. Material for sequencing was peripheral blood. This CDR3 reads CASRQGQGYGYTF. The CDR3 coding sequence is TGTGCCAGCAGACAAGGACAGGGATATGGCTACACCTTC.